The rows below give T cell receptor beta chains drawn from one sample of a study of T cell repertoires in cytomegalovirus infection. What these receptors recognize is not known. MiXCR, applied by TCRdb to the reads, yields one record per CDR3 protein. The sample includes fewer than 950,000 distinct CDR3 sequences, roughly 33% of them seen just once. Source: cultured CD8+ T cells from PBMCs, taken from culture after CMV antigen stimulation. These receptors were collected from a human donor in good health (CMV status not recorded). Some clones in this sample may be carry-over from other donors' samples. Each CDR3 is given with its conserved first and last residue. Each record gives: clone size, J gene, D gene, V gene, CDR3 DNA, CDR3 protein. The D gene is left open where the match is weak. Some rows have no size entry. The others give once, few or many, or a class for an expanded clone.

NA | TRBJ2-7 | TRBD2 | TRBV5-1 | TGCGCCAGCAGCTTGGGACTAGCGGGGGGGCTCAGCGAGCAGTACTTC | CASSLGLAGGLSEQYF
NA | TRBJ1-1 | TRBD1 | TRBV28 | TGTGCCAGCAGTTTTAGAGGGGGCTTATATACTGAAGCTTTCTTT | CASSFRGGLYTEAFF
few | TRBJ1-4 | NA | TRBV7-8 | TGTGCCAGCAGCTTAGATGGGGGATTAGGTGAAAAACTGTTTTTT | CASSLDGGLGEKLFF
NA | TRBJ1-4 | NA | TRBV19 | TGTGCCAGTAGTATCGGGAGTGAAAAACTGTTTTTT | CASSIGSEKLFF
few | TRBJ1-4 | NA | TRBV27 | TGTGCCAGCAGTTCATTCAGCGGAGGGCTTCCAACTAATGAAAAACTGTTTTTT | CASSSFSGGLPTNEKLFF
few | TRBJ2-7 | TRBD1 | TRBV6-1 | TGTGCCAGCAGTTCCACCGGGACAGCTTACGAGCAGTACTTC | CASSSTGTAYEQYF
NA | TRBJ1-5 | NA | TRBV5-4 | TGTGCCAGCAGCTTGTTCGGGGGGGATCAGCCCCAGCATTTT | CASSLFGGDQPQHF
NA | TRBJ1-2 | TRBD1 | TRBV27 | TGTGCCAGCAGTCTACAGGGGGCGCCCCGCCGTGGCTACACCTTC | CASSLQGAPRRGYTF
NA | TRBJ1-4 | NA | TRBV4-3 | TGCGCCAGCAGCCAAGATCCGCAGGACCTCGGTGAAAAACTGTTTTTT | CASSQDPQDLGEKLFF
NA | TRBJ2-5 | TRBD2 | TRBV6-4 | TGTGCCAGCAACCGACTAGCGGGGGGGGGGACCCAGTACTTC | CASNRLAGGGTQYF
NA | TRBJ2-3 | TRBD2 | TRBV6-5 | TGTGCCAGCAGTCAACGACTAGCGAGAGATACGCAGTATTTT | CASSQRLARDTQYF
NA | TRBJ1-1 | NA | TRBV5-1 | TGCGCCAGCAGCGGGGGGGCCACGGAGGCTGAAGCTTTCTTT | CASSGGATEAEAFF
many | TRBJ2-2 | TRBD1 | TRBV7-8 | TGTGCCAGCAGCCGGGACAGGGAACGGCCGAACACCGGGGAGCTGTTTTTT | CASSRDRERPNTGELFF